These T cell receptor beta chains were read from a single sample in a study of cytomegalovirus exposure and HLA in healthy donors. Profiled with immunoSEQ multiplex PCR; TCRdb holds only in-frame clones, not every one. The data hold some 120,000 clones, with approximately 90% observed a single time. The sequenced sample consisted of PBMCs. The receptors here all came from a young woman in good health and CMV-seronegative. CDR3s include the opening cysteine and the closing phenylalanine or tryptophan. A D gene is named only where the DNA matches it firmly. Expanded clones are given a class, and other clones once, few, many or no size at all.

TRBJ1-4	-	TRBV5-1	14	TRBD1	TGCGCCAGCAGCAGGGGACAGACGGGAGAAAAACTGTTTTTT	CASSRGQTGEKLFF
TRBJ2-5	-	TRBV13	15	-	TGTGCCAGCAGCTTAGGTCCCGGGCCCCTGGGGCTCCAGTACTTC	CASSLGPGPLGLQYF
TRBJ1-6	-	TRBV6-1	16	TRBD1	TGTGCCAGCAGTGAAGACGGTATAGGGGGCAATTCACCCCTCCACTTT	CASSEDGIGGNSPLHF
TRBJ1-4	-	TRBV7-2	17	TRBD1	TGTGCCAGCAGCTTAGCGACAGGGGGCGTCTCTAATGAAAAACTGTTTTTT	CASSLATGGVSNEKLFF
TRBJ2-1	-	TRBV2	12	-	TGTGCCAGCACTGCGGAGCCCTCCGTGCAGTTCTTC	CASTAEPSVQFF
TRBJ1-2	-	TRBV19	14	TRBD1	TGTGCCAGTAGTGGGACAGGGGACCGTCGTGGCTACACCTTC	CASSGTGDRRGYTF
TRBJ2-1	-	TRBV2	13	TRBD1	TGTGCCAGCAGTGTAGGGACAGACAATGAGCAGTTCTTC	CASSVGTDNEQFF
TRBJ2-1	-	TRBV4-2	17	TRBD2	TGTGCCAGCAGCTTACTACCTAGCGGGGGGTTATACAATGAGCAGTTCTTC	CASSLLPSGGLYNEQFF
TRBJ1-1	-	TRBV7-9	15	-	TGTGCCAGCAGCCCCGACACTGGTAGTAACACTGAAGCTTTCTTT	CASSPDTGSNTEAFF
TRBJ1-1	once	TRBV5-5	15	TRBD1	TGTGCCAGCAGATGGGGACAGACCATGAACACTGAAGCTTTCTTT	CASRWGQTMNTEAFF
TRBJ1-5	-	TRBV6-1	13	-	TGTGCCAGCAGCTCACAGGGTTGGGAGCCCCAGCATTTT	CASSSQGWEPQHF
TRBJ1-2	-	TRBV11-2	15	-	TGTGCCAGCAGCCCAGGACAGACATATAACTATGGCTACACCTTC	CASSPGQTYNYGYTF
TRBJ1-2	once	TRBV29-1	14	TRBD1	TGCAGCGTTGAAACAGGGGGAGGCATTTATGGCTACACCTTC	CSVETGGGIYGYTF
TRBJ1-2	once	TRBV5-4	15	-	TGTGCCAGCAGTTCCCGGGACATTAGCAACTATGGCTACACCTTC	CASSSRDISNYGYTF
TRBJ1-3	-	TRBV6-5	15	TRBD1	TGTGCCAGCAGCCGACAGGGGCACAGTGGAAACACCATATATTTT	CASSRQGHSGNTIYF
TRBJ1-4	-	TRBV5-4	14	-	TGTGCCAGCAGCCTACAGGGAGCTAATGAAAAACTGTTTTTT	CASSLQGANEKLFF
TRBJ2-3	-	TRBV6-5	14	TRBD2	TGTGCCAGCAGTTCCCGGACTAGTGGAGATACGCAGTATTTT	CASSSRTSGDTQYF
TRBJ2-5	-	TRBV6-1	19	TRBD1	TGTGCCAGCAGTGAAATGCCCTTCCTCAGGGGGAGAATCGAAGAGACCCAGTACTTC	CASSEMPFLRGRIEETQYF
TRBJ2-5	-	TRBV11-2	12	-	TGTGCCAGCAGCTTAATTGCGGAGACCCAGTACTTC	CASSLIAETQYF
TRBJ1-2	-	TRBV2	16	TRBD1	TGTGCCAGCAGTGAGGCTCTCACCGGGACAGGGGGCCGCTACACCTTC	CASSEALTGTGGRYTF
TRBJ1-5	-	TRBV7-8	16	-	TGTGCCAGCAGCTTAACTCCCAGGGCGGTGAATCAGCCCCAGCATTTT	CASSLTPRAVNQPQHF
TRBJ2-3	-	TRBV7-9	12	-	TGTGCCAGCAGCCGCGCGGAAGATACGCAGTATTTT	CASSRAEDTQYF
TRBJ2-1	-	TRBV7-9	12	TRBD2	TGTGCCAGCAGCTTAGGTAGCGGGGGTGGGTTCTTC	CASSLGSGGGFF
TRBJ1-1	-	TRBV28	17	-	TGTGCCAGCAGTCCCACAAACGGGGTCAGCATAGGCACTGAAGCTTTCTTT	CASSPTNGVSIGTEAFF